Below, one TCR beta chain is given with its context. The observed sequence ends 3 residues before the CDR3 terminus, with the missing tail filled in from the germline J gene. This sample is part of a study of T cells in women clearing cervical HPV infection. As for the study in general: Case blood drawn at lesion detection; control blood after infection cleared. Only a few women had HLA typing results available.

Deletions cut 0 bases from V and 2 bases from J, with 10 bases between. CDR3 length equals 15 residues. Looked up from germline, CDR1 is SGDLS and CDR2 is YYNGEE. TCR beta CDR3 amplified by multiplex PCR from roughly 1,100 ng genomic DNA. This table comes from immunoSEQ multiplex PCR, and its TCRdb copy is limited to in-frame clones, with some not included. This sample contains 30,000 to 40,000 clones. This TCR derives from a woman aged 18 to 75 with a cervical HPV16 infection that either progressed to CIN3+ or cleared (not recorded which). The V and J genes are TRBV9 and TRBJ2-3; tentatively, D is TRBD2 (6 bases). The sequencing sample was made of blood buffy coat. CDR3 DNA (partial): TGTGCCAGCAGCGTAGGGCCTAGCGCCACAGATACG. Its translation is CASSVGPSATDT. The full CDR3 is CASSVGPSATDTQYF.